This TCR beta chain appears in the sequencing data of a study of long-term antiretroviral therapy in people with HIV (dated by TCRdb to the early 2020s). Concerning the study at large: The earliest samples were collected roughly a decade before the 2015 WHO recommendation for immediate ART, at a time when ART was usually postponed until CD4 counts fell. Of the approximately 28 participants with HIV, approximately ten were female. A retrospective serial study tested whether changes in peripheral blood TRB repertoire composition and diversity were associated with ART initiation and durable HIV suppression. A total of 192 cryopreserved PBMC samples were contributed to the cohort by 30 adults with confirmed HIV infection, with samples collected serially over a mean of approximately six years (range 1-12). No cross-contamination during QIAcube processing was seen in test extractions of a monoclonal T-cell line run alongside a few dozen polyclonal samples.

The immunoSEQ hsTCRB v3.0 assay was used at survey level resolution to sequence the TRB variable region. TRB sequencing targeted a depth of roughly 40,000-55,000 T-cell genomes per sample. An Illumina MiSeq with a v3 150-cycle kit was used to sequence the pooled TRB libraries. The original pipeline was this. Repertoire analysis was run in R within a reproducible Nextflow workflow that covered QC, data transformation and analysis. LymphoSeq2, an R package for exploring AIRR-Seq data, was used to implement the custom analyses. A handful of samples that produced fewer than 5000 total TRB sequences were removed, so 188 HIV repertoires were analyzed. Among the approximately 200 retained HIV repertoires, 55 to 65 were collected before ART initiation and over 120 were collected after ART initiation. Each repertoire was downsampled to 5000 TRB nucleotide sequences, and summary statistics were averaged across 100 downsampling iterations. TRB sequences were retained for analysis only if CDR3 regions of at least seven amino acids were present. Diversity was measured with a Shannon entropy-derived clonality score and the Gini coefficient. In the repertoire networks, any two of the top 5000 CDR3 amino acid sequences were linked whenever the two sequences differed by an edit distance of one. For TRB CDR3 amino acid sequences, antigen specificity groups and MHC restriction were predicted with GLIPH2. Known CMV, EBV, HIV or tissue antigen associations were flagged by matching CDR3 amino acid sequences against VDJdb and McPAS-TCR. Pre-ART, post-ART and control groups were compared with Wilcoxon signed-rank tests and Holm-Bonferroni correction. In its TCRdb copy, this immuneACCESS table keeps in-frame sequences only and misses some clones. Where compared with another copy, unresolved V genes explain less than half of these, and the others have no known cause. V and J calls and clone size come straight from that table; D and trimming were deduced from the DNA. The sample includes over 25,000 clones, with 85% to 90% observed a single time. About 5% of the sample belongs to the ten largest clones.

Germline trimming amounts to 1 base on V and 6 bases on J, with 9 as the count of junction bases outside the gene matches. CDR1 is given as MNHNS and CDR2 as SASEGT, both from the germline V gene. The CDR3 measures 17 amino acids from cysteine to phenylalanine. Only the CDR3 portion is preserved as DNA: 51 bases, with reading frame beginning at the first base. About this clone: The specificity of this receptor is unknown. It has no much larger one-base neighbor in the sample; base qualities were not kept.

Participants were included only if at least one PBMC sample before ART initiation and at least two post-ART samples were available. Treatment was received in the United States of America by all participants with HIV. Before DNA extraction, cryopreserved samples of roughly 0.95-10 million PBMC were thawed and washed. At the time of the earliest PBMC sample for each participant with HIV, ages ranged from about 20 to 55 years. PBMC samples were contributed by each participant from 1-4 timepoints before ART initiation and 2-8 timepoints after ART initiation, with a median of 7 samples. Serial HIV viral load, CD4+ T-cell count, ART history and demographic data were obtained for every participant. Genomic DNA was extracted from unsorted PBMC with a Qiagen kit on a QIAcube, processed in batches of 12 samples. Results the study describes overall, beyond this receptor: CDR3 length ranges in HIV repertoires were narrower than in controls, and network structure suggested an antigen-experienced repertoire with only a slight naive shift after ART. ART initiation was associated with a significant increase in TRB diversity, but diversity stayed significantly below transplant donor controls even after long-term ART. Because pre-ART samples had limited cell numbers, profiling was done on unsorted PBMC rather than on sorted CD4+ and CD8+ T cells. Limited PBMC availability meant only the TCR beta chain was sequenced, without alpha chain pairing. Samples dated from about 2003 to 2018, and the ART regimens used may be less effective than current ones. Inferences about post-ART repertoire changes are limited because no data were available on ART adherence, viral resistance or therapy changes. Expanded TRB clones identified before ART initiation dominated the repertoire at all time points, although this dominance fluctuated and declined in many PLHIV after ART.

The sample consisted of unsorted PBMCs, taken 0.8 years after starting antiretroviral therapy. The chain employs TRBV6-1 and TRBJ2-5; TRBD1 aligns with 12 central bases. The origin of this receptor is a young woman with HIV. The CDR3 reads CASSEVGWDRGPKTQYF. At the DNA level, the sequence is TGTGCCAGCAGTGAAGTAGGGTGGGACAGGGGGCCCAAGACCCAGTACTTC.